These 27 T cell receptor beta chains were sequenced from one sample in a study of OX40 agonist ivuxolimab in advanced cancers. The assay was immunoSEQ multiplex PCR, and TCRdb's table has in-frame clones only and misses some. The table has 40,000 to 55,000 clones, approximately 92% seen once. The specimen comprised CD4+ or CD8+ T cells sorted from blood, sampled in a trial of the OX40 agonist ivuxolimab. Receptors were obtained from an adult with an advanced solid tumor such as melanoma, head and neck, liver or kidney cancer.

The chain's CDR3 is CASSPRAAYEQYF. Here the CDR3 DNA reads TGTGCCAGCAGCCCCCGAGCGGCATACGAGCAGTACTTC. The chain joins TRBV9 to TRBJ2-7, with TRBD2 as a possible D gene (5 bases). V gave up 4 bases and J gave up 4 bases, with 12 bases separating them. Germline CDR1 reads SGDLS; CDR2 reads YYNGEE. The CDR3 is 13 residues long.

This clone showed up just once. J is TRBJ2-1 and V is TRBV27; 7 bases are a match to TRBD2. CDR3 length equals 16 residues. CDR1 MNHEY and CDR2 SMNVEV come from the germline V gene (reference sequence). The V segment lost 0 bases and the J segment 2 bases; nucleotides outside the gene matches: 4. CDR3 DNA: TGTGCCAGCAGTTTATCGGCGGGGGAAACCTACAATGAGCAGTTCTTC. Translated: CASSLSAGETYNEQFF.

The chain joins TRBV28 to TRBJ2-1; 9 bases are a match to TRBD2. Germline V lookup: CDR1 MDHEN, CDR2 SYDVKM. The CDR3 has 16 residues. V lost 2 bases, J lost 9 bases, and 11 bases stayed unmatched. The CDR3 region has the DNA TGTGCCAGCAGTTTAGATATTCTAGCGGGATGGGTTGAGCAGTTCTTC. Residues: CASSLDILAGWVEQFF. The variable domain in full, completed from reference TRBV28 and TRBJ2-1, reads DVKVTQSSRYLVKRTGEKVFLECVQDMDHENMFWYRQDPGLGLRLIYFSYDVKMKEKGDIPEGYSVSREKKERFSLILESASTNQTSMYLCASSLDILAGWVEQFFGPGTRLTVL.

The V and J genes are TRBV19 and TRBJ2-7; 9 bases are shared with TRBD1. This CDR3 has 14 amino acids. CDR1 LNHDA and CDR2 SQIVND come from the germline V gene (reference sequence). Unmatched junction bases numbered 4, after V lost 5 bases and J lost 2 bases. CDR3 coding DNA: TGTGCCAGTAGTGACAGGGGGGCGACCTACGAGCAGTACTTC. Its translation: CASSDRGATYEQYF.

The chain combines TRBV27 with TRBJ1-1; D remains ambiguous. The CDR3 spans 13 residues. Trimming took off 4 bases at V and 4 bases at J, with 10 bases between the two ends. Germline values: CDR1 MNHEY, CDR2 SMNVEV (reference sequence). The CDR3 reads CASSSGSGTEAFF. For the CDR3, the DNA is TGTGCCAGCAGTTCAGGAAGTGGCACTGAAGCTTTCTTT.

In its sample, this clone was seen once. This chain links TRBV27 with TRBJ1-1; weak D call: TRBD1 (6 bases). CDR1 and CDR2 from the germline V gene are MNHEY and SMNVEV (reference sequence). The CDR3 extends over 16 amino acids. V was shortened by 4 bases and J by 0 bases, with 15 bases between the two germline ends. CDR3 region: CASSSGTKGMNTEAFF. Here the CDR3 DNA reads TGTGCCAGCAGTTCCGGGACAAAGGGTATGAACACTGAAGCTTTCTTT.

V usage is TRBV20-1 and J usage is TRBJ2-7; D is undetermined. CDR1 and CDR2 from the germline V gene are DFQATT and SNEGSKA (reference sequence). Between the trimmed V and J ends, which lost 7 bases and 6 bases, there was a span of 7 bases. This CDR3 spans 9 amino acids. The CDR3 bases are TGCAGTGTATCACCCGAGCAGTACTTC. As protein: CSVSPEQYF.

The chain uses TRBV9 and TRBJ2-5, with D possibly TRBD1 on 6 matching bases. Trimming took 4 bases from V and 5 from J, leaving 12 bases between them. The CDR3 spans 13 residues. Germline V gene sequence: CDR1 SGDLS, CDR2 YYNGEE. This CDR3 reads CASSPRGRETQYF. The CDR3, as DNA: TGTGCCAGCAGCCCCAGGGGAAGGGAGACCCAGTACTTC.

Written as DNA, the CDR3 is TGTGCCAGCAGTTACCGGACAGGGTCTGGAAACACCATATATTTT. Translating it yields CASSYRTGSGNTIYF. The chain joins TRBV6-5 to TRBJ1-3, with 8 bases that match TRBD1. V lost 2 bases and J lost 1; bases outside the gene matches: 1. CDR3 length: 15 amino acids. Looked up from germline, CDR1 is MNHEY and CDR2 is SVGAGI.

V is TRBV19 and J is TRBJ2-1, with D perhaps matching TRBD1 or TRBD2 (6 bases each). This CDR3 spans 15 amino acids. With 3 bases removed from V and 1 base from J, the gap between germline ends came to 10 bases. The germline V gene encodes CDR1 LNHDA and CDR2 SQIVND (reference sequence). The CDR3 here is CASSIGGGSYNEQFF. CDR3 bases: TGTGCCAGTAGTATCGGGGGCGGGTCCTACAATGAGCAGTTCTTC.

V is TRBV5-1 and J is TRBJ1-5; D call uncertain. CDR1 is SGHRS and CDR2 is YFSETQ in the germline V gene. This CDR3 contains 15 residues. V was pared by 2 bases and J by 2 bases, with 11 bases between. CDR3 sequence (DNA): TGCGCCAGCAGCTTAGGAGTGTTTGGCAATCAGCCCCAGCATTTT. Translating it yields CASSLGVFGNQPQHF.

This chain joins TRBV28 and TRBJ2-3, with 7 positions matching TRBD1. CDR3 size: 13 residues. J gave up 4 bases and V 2 bases, and 0 bases lay outside the gene matches. Germline V lookup: CDR1 MDHEN, CDR2 SYDVKM. CDR3 in amino acids: CASSLTGADTQYF. The CDR3 DNA reads TGTGCCAGCAGTTTAACAGGGGCAGATACGCAGTATTTT.

The chain recombines TRBV28 with TRBJ1-2, with D hard to call. V was shortened by 3 bases and J by 7 bases, with 9 bases between the two germline ends. The CDR3 loop spans 12 amino acids. Germline assignment: CDR1 MDHEN and CDR2 SYDVKM. The chain's CDR3 is CASSFVVGGYTF. The DNA of the CDR3 is TGTGCCAGCAGTTTTGTAGTAGGTGGCTACACCTTC.

The chain uses TRBV6-5 and TRBJ2-7, with 8 bases aligning to TRBD2. CDR3 length: 14 amino acids. V was pared by 0 bases and J by 7 bases, with 5 bases of the junction left unmatched. In germline, CDR1 is MNHEY, CDR2 SVGAGI. The CDR3 DNA reads TGTGCCAGCAGTTACTCAGCGGGGGCGGGGGAGCAGTACTTC. Residues: CASSYSAGAGEQYF.

The V call is TRBV4-3, the J call TRBJ1-5, with D maybe TRBD1 (6 bases). The ends were cut back, 1 base at V and 5 bases at J, with 18 bases in the middle. The CDR3 is made up of 17 amino acids. CDR1 is LGHNA and CDR2 is YSLEER in the germline V gene. For the CDR3, the DNA is TGCGCCAGCAGCCAAGGTTTGGGGTCAGGGGTTGATCAGCCCCAGCATTTT. Its protein is CASSQGLGSGVDQPQHF.

This clone was recorded once. CDR3 sequence: CASSPSDRGYTGELFF. The CDR3 DNA sequence: TGTGCCAGCAGCCCCTCGGACAGGGGGTACACCGGGGAGCTGTTTTTT. The chain joins TRBV7-9 to TRBJ2-2, with TRBD1 matching 10 bases. The germline CDR1 and CDR2 sequences are SEHNR and FQNEAQ (reference sequence). The CDR3 length is 16 residues. V was clipped by 5 bases and J by 3 bases; unmatched bases: 6.

CDR3 nucleotide sequence: TGTGCCAGCTCACCGGGCCTAGAAGAGACCCAGTACTTC. As protein: CASSPGLEETQYF. The chain joins TRBV18 to TRBJ2-5; the D is unclear. Germline CDR1 is KGHSH and CDR2 is LQKENI. Trimming shortened V by 3 bases and J by 3 bases, and 8 bases separated the two germline ends. The CDR3 is 13 amino acids.

The chain joins TRBV11-3 to TRBJ2-2, with 7 bases aligning to TRBD1. J gave up 4 bases and V 5 bases, and 7 bases lay outside the gene matches. The CDR3 extends over 15 amino acids. The germline gives CDR1 SGHNT, CDR2 YENEEA. CDR3 sequence: CASSARQGTTGELFF. CDR3 nucleotide sequence: TGTGCCAGCAGCGCCCGACAGGGTACCACCGGGGAGCTGTTTTTT.

This clone is labeled medium-sized. The chain is built from TRBV7-2 and TRBJ2-1, with a possible D match to TRBD1 (6 bases). Trimming removed 5 bases from V and 8 bases from J, with 13 bases in between. The CDR3 covers 13 residues. Germline V gene sequence: CDR1 SGHTA, CDR2 FQGNSA. For the CDR3, the DNA is TGTGCCAGCAGCCTATACAGGGTCGATGAGCAGTTCTTC. Translation gives CASSLYRVDEQFF. The full variable domain, in which reference TRBV7-2 and TRBJ2-1 provide the parts outside the CDR3, is GAGVSQSPSNKVTEKGKDVELRCDPISGHTALYWYRQSLGQGLEFLIYFQGNSAPDKSGLPSDRFSAERTGGSVSTLTIQRTQQEDSAVYLCASSLYRVDEQFFGPGTRLTVL.

This rearrangement joins TRBV7-2 to TRBJ1-1, with no clear D. V gave up 5 bases and J gave up 1 base, with 8 bases separating them. This CDR3 comprises 13 residues. Germline loops: CDR1 SGHTA, CDR2 FQGNSA. CDR3 nucleotide sequence: TGTGCCAGCAGCCCGTGGGAGAACACTGAAGCTTTCTTT. Translating it yields CASSPWENTEAFF.

The chain uses TRBV27 and TRBJ2-1, with D perhaps TRBD2 (6 bases). Trimming took off 4 bases at V and 4 bases at J, with 20 bases between the two ends. This CDR3 is built from 17 residues. The germline V gene encodes CDR1 MNHEY and CDR2 SMNVEV (reference sequence). The CDR3 nucleotides are TGTGCCAGCAGTTGGGCCGGGGGTCTAGCGAGTTACAATGAGCAGTTCTTC. It translates to CASSWAGGLASYNEQFF.

This clone was seen a single time. The chain uses TRBV4-3 and TRBJ2-6, with 10 nucleotides matching TRBD1. The V gene end was trimmed by 2 bases and the J gene end by 0 bases; junction bases not matched to a gene: 7. The CDR3 is made up of 19 amino acids. Germline assignment: CDR1 LGHNA and CDR2 YSLEER. DNA of the CDR3: TGCGCCAGCAGCCAATTTGGGACAGGGGTTCTCTCTGGGGCCAACGTCCTGACTTTC. Translating it yields CASSQFGTGVLSGANVLTF.

Here the CDR3 DNA reads TGTGCCAGCAGTGTCGACAGGGATCAGCCCCAGCATTTT. It codes for CASSVDRDQPQHF. The rearrangement joins TRBV27 to TRBJ1-5; 7 bases agree with TRBD1. The ends lost 5 bases at V and 5 bases at J; junction bases unmatched: 3. This CDR3 has 13 amino acids. Germline V gene lookup returns CDR1 MNHEY and CDR2 SMNVEV (reference sequence).

V is TRBV9 and J is TRBJ2-2, with D possibly called TRBD1 or TRBD2 (5 bases each). V was cut by 0 bases and J by 11 bases, with 11 bases left in between. This CDR3 is built from 13 residues. Germline V CDR1 and CDR2: SGDLS, YYNGEE. The CDR3 DNA sequence: TGTGCCAGCAGCGTAGAGGGCCGGGACGAGCTGTTTTTT. Encoded protein: CASSVEGRDELFF.

V gene TRBV14 combines with J gene TRBJ1-4, with D hard to call. Trimming removed 3 bases at V and 8 bases at J, with 19 bases between. The CDR3 has 16 amino acids. Germline V gene lookup returns CDR1 SGHDN and CDR2 FVKESK. CDR3: CASSHTVPPGAEKLFF. The DNA for the CDR3 is TGTGCCAGCAGCCACACCGTCCCTCCAGGTGCCGAAAAACTGTTTTTT.

The V and J genes are TRBV4-3 and TRBJ2-1, with 9 bases fitting TRBD2. Germline V gene data show CDR1 as LGHNA and CDR2 as YSLEER. The CDR3 length is 16 residues. The V and J ends lost 6 bases and 4 bases, in that order; junction bases with no gene match: 10. CDR3 in amino acids: CASRGIGREGYNEQFF. The DNA of the CDR3 is TGCGCCAGCAGGGGGATAGGGCGGGAGGGGTACAATGAGCAGTTCTTC.

The chain is built from TRBV7-9 and TRBJ2-7; D remains ambiguous. The CDR3 extends over 15 amino acids. CDR1 is SEHNR and CDR2 is FQNEAQ in the germline V gene (reference sequence). The ends were cut back, 2 bases at V and 3 bases at J, with 14 bases in the middle. CDR3 bases: TGTGCCAGCAGCTTATTAGGTTCCTCCTACTACGAGCAGTACTTC. Translating gives CASSLLGSSYYEQYF.